The 6 T cell receptor beta chains given below trace back to one sample, sequenced in a study of T cells in Graves' hyperthyroidism and ophthalmopathy. TCR beta CDR3 regions were amplified from RNA. The TCR CDR3 first-round RT-PCR relied on the HTBI primer set. TCRdb re-called the multiplex PCR reads with MiXCR, one entry per CDR3 protein. The table records about 400,000 distinct CDR3 sequences, approximately 14% of them present only once. The sequencing sample was made of blood. All receptors derive from a man aged 18 to 35 with Graves' ophthalmopathy.

This clonotype has at least ten counts. The V and J genes are TRBV5-5 and TRBJ1-2; the D gene is possibly TRBD1 (6 bases). The germline V and J ends were trimmed by 4 bases and 2 bases, with 9 bases remaining between them. Looked up from germline, CDR1 is SGHKS and CDR2 is YYEKEE (reference sequence). The CDR3 covers 13 residues. The CDR3 loop reads CASSPDRNYGYTF. CDR3 bases: TGTGCCAGCAGCCCCGACAGGAACTATGGCTACACCTTC. Full variable domain (remainder filled in from reference TRBV5-5 and TRBJ1-2): DAGVTQSPTHLIKTRGQQVTLRCSPISGHKSVSWYQQVLGQGPQFIFQYYEKEERGRGNFPDRFSARQFPNYSSELNVNALLLGDSALYLCASSPDRNYGYTFGSGTRLTVV.

The chain carries TRBV19 and TRBJ2-5; D gene unclear. The length of the CDR3 is 13 residues. V lost 2 bases to trimming and J lost 0 bases, with 4 bases between them. The germline V gene has CDR1 LNHDA and CDR2 SQIVND (reference sequence). The CDR3 region has the DNA TGTGCCAGTAGTATACTGAACCAAGAGACCCAGTACTTC. Protein sequence: CASSILNQETQYF.

The gene calls are TRBV20-1 and TRBJ1-1, with TRBD1 as a possible D gene (6 bases). There are 14 residues in the CDR3. Germline assignment: CDR1 DFQATT and CDR2 SNEGSKA (reference sequence). The V end lost 2 bases, the J end lost 5 bases, and 15 bases lay between the germline ends. The CDR3 sequence is CSARYPGAGTEAFF. DNA of the CDR3: TGCAGTGCTAGATATCCGGGGGCTGGTACTGAAGCTTTCTTT.

Worth noting for this clonotype: A much larger clone differs by one base, so this may be a read error. The genes are TRBV5-1 and TRBJ2-7, with a tentative D call TRBD1 (6 bases). Germline V gene data show CDR1 as SGHRS and CDR2 as YFSETQ. The CDR3 is 14 amino acids. Trimming removed 4 bases from V and 5 bases from J, with 16 bases in between. The CDR3, as DNA: TGCGCCAGCAGCAACGACAGGCGAACCCACGAGCAGTACTTC. Protein: CASSNDRRTHEQYF.

This clonotype was found a few times. The V and J genes are TRBV11-2 and TRBJ2-3, with 7 bases lining up with TRBD1. The V segment lost 6 bases and the J segment 4 bases; nucleotides outside the gene matches: 7. The CDR3 totals 14 residues. Germline loops: CDR1 SGHAT, CDR2 FQNNGV. The CDR3 sequence: CASSEEGQSDTQYF. CDR3 DNA sequence: TGTGCCAGCAGTGAAGAGGGACAGTCAGATACGCAGTATTTT. Full variable domain (outside the CDR3, taken from reference TRBV11-2 and TRBJ2-3): EAGVAQSPRYKIIEKRQSVAFWCNPISGHATLYWYQQILGQGPKLLIQFQNNGVVDDSQLPKDRFSAERLKGVDSTLKIQPAKLEDSAVYLCASSEEGQSDTQYFGPGTRLTVL.

This clonotype occurred many times. This sequence joins TRBV2 and TRBJ1-5; D possibly corresponds to TRBD1 (5 bases). Deletions cut 6 bases from V and 0 bases from J, with 12 bases between. Germline CDR1 and CDR2: SNHLY and FYNNEI. CDR3 size: 15 residues. CDR3 nucleotide sequence: TGTGCCAGCAGCGGGCAGGGATCTAGCAATCAGCCCCAGCATTTT. Translated: CASSGQGSSNQPQHF.